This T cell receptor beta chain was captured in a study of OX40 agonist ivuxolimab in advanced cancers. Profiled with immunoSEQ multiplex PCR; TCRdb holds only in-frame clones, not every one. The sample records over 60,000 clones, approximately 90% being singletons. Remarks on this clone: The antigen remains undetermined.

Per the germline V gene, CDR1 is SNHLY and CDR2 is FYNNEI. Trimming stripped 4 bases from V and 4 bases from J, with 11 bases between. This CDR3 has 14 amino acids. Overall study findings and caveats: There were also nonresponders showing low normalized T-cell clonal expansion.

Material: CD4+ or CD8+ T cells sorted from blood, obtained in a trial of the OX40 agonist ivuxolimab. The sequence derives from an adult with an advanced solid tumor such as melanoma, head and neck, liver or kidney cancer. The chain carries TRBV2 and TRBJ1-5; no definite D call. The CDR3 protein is CASSGITENQPQHF. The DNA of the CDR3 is TGTGCCAGCAGTGGGATAACAGAAAATCAGCCCCAGCATTTT.